This TCR beta chain was sequenced during a study of blood T cells in healthy people across ages. The CDR3 is 15 residues long. V gave up 3 bases and J gave up 9 bases; unmatched junction bases: 7. The V gene's germline CDR1 is LGHNA and CDR2 YSLEER. This clonotype has more than one count but fewer than ten. Primers used in a second PCR of about 7 to 12 cycles were a sample-barcoded 5' primer and a J-beta primer mix. TCRdb re-analysed the 5' RACE reads in MiXCR, keeping a single row per CDR3 protein. The data contain approximately 810,000 distinct CDR3 sequences, about 36% of them singletons. The rearrangement links TRBV4-3 to TRBJ2-1; 11 nucleotides align to TRBD1. This receptor was taken from a man aged 18 to 29 in good health. Sequencing used blood. CDR3 sequence: CASSQRDRGSSEQFF. The CDR3 DNA sequence: TGCGCCAGCAGCCAGCGGGACAGGGGGAGTTCTGAGCAGTTCTTC.